This T cell receptor (beta chain) comes out of a study of T cell repertoires in cytomegalovirus infection (dated by TCRdb to the late 2010s). Regarding the research as a whole: Recently identified HLA-C-restricted CMV epitopes, whose presentation resists viral immunomodulation, were targeted by peptide stimulations together with well-studied HLA-B-restricted epitopes. Donor HLA type was relevant to the analysis, because carriage of CMV infection together with the matching HLA type was indicated by public TCR beta signatures.

With regard to this clonotype: Which antigen it targets is not known. No clone much larger than this one lies a single base away; base qualities are absent.

The reads were generated on an Illumina HiSeq 1500. TCRdb trimmed the raw reads at Q25, called clones with MiXCR and kept productive beta chains. Rows matching on CDR3 protein sequence are summarized as one entry with the most common DNA and genes. The sample table contains 300,000 to 400,000 distinct CDR3 sequences; only one count was recorded for almost 30% of them. Around 19% of the sample is in the top ten clones. CDR1 and CDR2, looked up from the germline V gene, are MGHRA and YSYEKL. V is shortened by 2 bases, J by 1 base, and the region joining them spans 11 bases. From its cysteine to its phenylalanine, the CDR3 spans 15 amino acids. Left in the record is the CDR3 DNA by itself, 45 bases read in frame from the first base. The research as a whole found: In both this cohort and an independent roughly 350-donor cohort, the cumulative frequency of public TCR beta family members distinguished carriers of CMV infection plus the relevant HLA type. The ex vivo response was dominated by HLA-C-restricted CMV-specific TCR beta clonotypes, which also provided the single most frequent clonotype in two of eight donors.

Per the publication, the treatment or condition label means: in vitro stimulation with specific CMV peptide epitopes to enrich CMV-specific T cells. The chain was built from TRBV4-1 and TRBJ1-1; the D segment cannot be called with confidence. The sample consisted of cultured PBMCs, taken from culture after CMV antigen stimulation. This sequence originates from a human donor in good health (CMV status not recorded). Some clones in this sample may be carry-over from other donors' samples. CDR3 loop: CASSQIPTWNTEAFF. The sequenced DNA is TGCGCCAGCAGCCAAATTCCAACATGGAACACTGAAGCTTTCTTT.